This TCR beta chain is drawn from a study of T cells of healthy individuals. TCRdb analysed the 5' RACE reads with MiXCR anew, one entry per CDR3 protein. The data show over 95,000 distinct CDR3 sequences, 17% seen once. Germline V CDR1 and CDR2: SGHAT, FQDESV (reference sequence). Between the trimmed V and J ends, which lost 4 bases and 9 bases, there was a span of 15 bases. CDR3 length: 13 amino acids. The sequence came from a human donor in good health. The chain couples TRBV11-1 to TRBJ1-2, with D perhaps TRBD1 (5 bases). CDR3 in DNA: TGTGCCAGCAGCTCAGACACGGTGGGACGCTACACCTTC. This sequence encodes CASSSDTVGRYTF.